The rows below give T cell receptor beta chains drawn from one sample of a study of blood T cells in healthy people across ages. A single record per CDR3 protein comes from TCRdb applying MiXCR to the 5' RACE reads. There are approximately 1,700,000 distinct CDR3 sequences in the sample; 35% to 50% occur only once, and around 23% lies in the top ten. What was sequenced was blood. The source is a human donor in good health. Each CDR3 is given with its conserved first and last residue. A D gene is named only where the DNA matches it firmly. Expanded clones get a size class; other rows say once, few or many, or leave the size out.

cdr3_aa | cdr3_nt | j_call | clone_size | d_call | v_call
CSARKTRNQPQHF | TGCAGTGCTAGAAAAACTCGGAATCAGCCCCAGCATTTT | TRBJ1-5 | - | - | TRBV20-1
CASSDHQFEQYF | TGTGCCAGCAGCGACCATCAGTTTGAGCAGTACTTC | TRBJ2-7 | - | - | TRBV7-9
CSVEEGRDSYEQYF | TGCAGCGTTGAAGAGGGAAGGGACTCCTACGAGCAGTACTTC | TRBJ2-7 | few | - | TRBV29-1
CSVPGWGTSGTQETQYF | TGCAGTGTCCCTGGATGGGGGACTAGCGGGACACAAGAGACCCAGTACTTC | TRBJ2-5 | - | TRBD2 | TRBV20-1
CASSYGGSYEQYF | TGTGCCAGCAGTTACGGGGGGTCCTACGAGCAGTACTTC | TRBJ2-7 | many | - | TRBV6-5
CASSLGRGLMYEQYF | TGTGCCAGCAGCTTAGGCAGGGGGCTTATGTACGAGCAGTACTTC | TRBJ2-7 | few | TRBD1 | TRBV7-2
CASSPTRAVKATNEKLFF | TGTGCCAGCTCCCCGACCAGGGCAGTTAAGGCAACTAATGAAAAACTGTTTTTT | TRBJ1-4 | - | - | TRBV18
CSANGQGGLGEQYF | TGCAGTGCTAACGGGCAGGGCGGTCTCGGTGAGCAGTACTTC | TRBJ2-4 | - | - | TRBV20-1
CASSVLATLHEQYF | TGTGCCAGCAGTGTCTTGGCCACCCTCCACGAGCAGTACTTC | TRBJ2-7 | few | - | TRBV2
CASSFRQAEGEKLFF | TGTGCCAGCAGCTTTCGACAGGCTGAGGGAGAAAAACTGTTTTTT | TRBJ1-4 | - | - | TRBV7-2
CSVEDQGYGYTF | TGCAGCGTTGAAGATCAGGGATATGGCTACACCTTC | TRBJ1-2 | - | - | TRBV29-1
CSASLAGANTEAFF | TGCAGTGCTAGCCTGGCGGGGGCTAACACTGAAGCTTTCTTT | TRBJ1-1 | - | - | TRBV20-1
CASSQDVDHEQFF | TGTGCTAGCAGCCAAGATGTGGACCATGAGCAGTTCTTC | TRBJ2-1 | - | - | TRBV4-2
CASNGPLGDQETQYF | TGCGCCAGCAACGGGCCCCTTGGGGACCAAGAGACCCAGTACTTC | TRBJ2-5 | few | - | TRBV5-1
CASSDNRGQETQFF | TGTGCCAGCAGTGATAACCGGGGCCAAGAGACCCAGTTCTTC | TRBJ2-1 | - | - | TRBV2
CASSYERGAGFGYTF | TGTGCCAGCAGTTATGAGAGGGGAGCGGGGTTTGGCTACACCTTC | TRBJ1-2 | - | - | TRBV6-6
CASSKRGGFSYEQYF | TGTGCCAGCAGCAAGCGGGGGGGATTCTCCTACGAGCAGTACTTC | TRBJ2-7 | few | - | TRBV21-1
CASSFGLSGQGGNEQFF | TGTGCCAGCAGTTTCGGGTTGTCAGGGCAAGGGGGCAATGAGCAGTTCTTC | TRBJ2-1 | - | - | TRBV12-3/TRBV12-4
CATSRPGGLALGGELFF | TGTGCCACCAGCCGCCCGGGGGGACTAGCGCTCGGCGGGGAGCTGTTTTTT | TRBJ2-2 | few | TRBD2 | TRBV15